The T cell receptor (beta chain) described here comes from a study of blood T cell repertoires in COVID-19. Study-wide background: Both acute and convalescent COVID-19 samples were obtained from the United States, Italy and Spain. From T cells, B-cell-depleted T cells, or PBMCs came the material, which was cDNA or gDNA.

Data came from immunoSEQ multiplex PCR; TCRdb stores just in-frame clones and leaves some out. The repertoire holds nearly 300,000 clones, with roughly 83% as singletons. Sequencing was carried out using peripheral blood. This TCR was recovered from a human donor with COVID-19, enrolled during active disease. The donor label of this sample is uncertain.

CDR3 bases: TGTGCCACCAGCAGTGATAGGGGCTCCTACGAGCAGTACTTC. Its protein is CATSSDRGSYEQYF. V is TRBV15 and J is TRBJ2-7, with D possibly being TRBD1 (5 bases). Per the germline V gene, CDR1 is LNHNV and CDR2 is YYDKDF (reference sequence). The CDR3 spans 14 residues. Trimming removed 3 bases from V and 0 bases from J, with 9 bases in between.